Listed below are T cell receptor beta chains from one sample, sequenced in a study of T cells in Graves' hyperthyroidism and ophthalmopathy. MiXCR, run by TCRdb on the multiplex PCR reads, gives a single entry per CDR3 protein. The sample shows a few hundred thousand distinct CDR3 sequences, 15% to 20% of them seen only once. Sequencing used blood. These TCRs come from a woman aged 40 to 49 with Graves' ophthalmopathy. Each CDR3 is given with its conserved first and last residue. D genes are given only for firm matches. Some rows mark clone size as missing; the rest say once, few, many or name a class of expanded clone.

>many|TRBJ2-5|TRBD1|TRBV29-1
TGCAGCGTTGAATATGGGGACAGGATAGAGACCCAGTACTTC
CSVEYGDRIETQYF
>many|TRBJ2-3|TRBD2|TRBV11-2
TGTGCCAGCAGCCCACGCGGACTAGCGGACACAGATACGCAGTATTTT
CASSPRGLADTDTQYF
>many|TRBJ2-5|TRBD2|TRBV20-1
TGCAGTGCTCCCCAAATCGGGGGGAACCAAGAGACCCAGTACTTC
CSAPQIGGNQETQYF
>many|TRBJ2-7|TRBD2|TRBV5-1
TGCGCCAGCAGCCGAGTAGCGGGAGAGTTCTCCTACGAGCAGTACTTC
CASSRVAGEFSYEQYF
>many|TRBJ2-5|NA|TRBV7-2
TGTGCCAGCAGCTTATGGGGTTTACAGACCCAGTACTTC
CASSLWGLQTQYF
>many|TRBJ1-5|NA|TRBV20-1
TGCAGTGCTCAAAGTGCGGGGGTGAATCAGCCCCAGCATTTT
CSAQSAGVNQPQHF
>few|TRBJ2-5|TRBD1|TRBV25-1
TGTGCCAGCAGTGAACAGGGGGCGGTTGGTGAGACCCAGTACTTC
CASSEQGAVGETQYF
>many|TRBJ2-7|NA|TRBV2
TGTGCCAGCAGTGAGGTCGGGGATAGAACCTACGAGCAGTACTTC
CASSEVGDRTYEQYF
>many|TRBJ1-5|TRBD1|TRBV6-5
TGTGCCAGCACTTATCTTGGGACAGGGATTCAGCCCCAGCATTTT
CASTYLGTGIQPQHF
>many|TRBJ2-7|TRBD2|TRBV11-2
TGTGCCAGCAGCTTAGATGGGACTAGGGGTCACGAGCAGTACTTC
CASSLDGTRGHEQYF
>many|TRBJ1-1|NA|TRBV28
TGTGCCAGCAGTCTACAGGGACGCACTGAAGCTTTCTTT
CASSLQGRTEAFF
>many|TRBJ1-1|NA|TRBV7-2
TGTGCCAGCAGCTTAACAGGGACTACTGAAGCTTTCTTT
CASSLTGTTEAFF
>many|TRBJ1-5|NA|TRBV14
TGTGCCAGCAGCCAAGGTAGGAAAAATAGCAATCAGCCCCAGCATTTT
CASSQGRKNSNQPQHF
>many|TRBJ2-2|NA|TRBV11-2
TGTGCCAGCAGGACCCGGACAGCTAACACCGGGGAGCTGTTTTTT
CASRTRTANTGELFF
>many|TRBJ1-1|NA|TRBV27
TGTGCCAGCAAAGGGTTGGGCGGGACTGAAGCTTTCTTT
CASKGLGGTEAFF
>NA|TRBJ1-2|TRBD1|TRBV20-1
TGCAGTGCTAACACAGGGGGCGCTAACTATGGCTACACCTTC
CSANTGGANYGYTF
>many|TRBJ2-3|TRBD2|TRBV6-2/TRBV6-3
TGTGCCAGCAAGTCCGGACTAGCGGGAGCGGCAGATACGCAGTATTTT
CASKSGLAGAADTQYF
>few|TRBJ2-7|NA|TRBV7-9
TGTGCCAGCAGCTTAGGGGTGGCACCATACGAGCAGTACTTC
CASSLGVAPYEQYF
>NA|TRBJ2-7|NA|TRBV6-1
TGTGCCAGCAGTGAATCGGGTGGGTTCTCCTACGAGCAGTACTTC
CASSESGGFSYEQYF
>many|TRBJ2-5|NA|TRBV19
TGTGCCAGCCGTAAGGGGTACCAAGAGACCCAGTACTTC
CASRKGYQETQYF
>NA|TRBJ2-7|NA|TRBV20-1
TGCAGTGCTGACAAGACAGGCTACGAGCAGTACTTC
CSADKTGYEQYF
>many|TRBJ2-2|NA|TRBV10-2
TGCGCCAGCGGAGAAGGACTGAGGGCCCCCAGCACCGGGGAGCTGTTTTTT
CASGEGLRAPSTGELFF
>once|TRBJ2-7|TRBD2|TRBV6-2/TRBV6-3
TGTGCCAGCAGTAGTGGCGGGAGGCAGTACGAGCAGTACTTC
CASSSGGRQYEQYF
>many|TRBJ1-5|TRBD1|TRBV20-1
TGCAGTGCTAGAGCCCCCCTGGGACAGTTTAGCAATCAGCCCCAGCATTTT
CSARAPLGQFSNQPQHF
>many|TRBJ1-1|NA|TRBV28
TGTGCCAGCAGCGAACGCAGGGGCATGAACACTGAAGCTTTCTTT
CASSERRGMNTEAFF
>many|TRBJ1-6|NA|TRBV28
TGTGCCAGCAGTTTATTAGGGAACAATTCACCCCTCCACTTT
CASSLLGNNSPLHF
>many|TRBJ1-3|NA|TRBV10-2
TGCGCCAGCACCCAGGGGAATCCTGGAAACACCATATATTTT
CASTQGNPGNTIYF
>many|TRBJ1-2|NA|TRBV27
TGTGCCAGCAGTCCTGGGGGAGGCTCCTATGGCTACACCTTC
CASSPGGGSYGYTF
>many|TRBJ1-1|NA|TRBV14
TGTGCCAGCAGCCGACGACCCGGGAACACTGAAGCTTTCTTT
CASSRRPGNTEAFF
>many|TRBJ1-1|NA|TRBV6-5
TGTGCCAGCAGTTACTCGGGTGGGTACACTGAAGCTTTCTTT
CASSYSGGYTEAFF
>NA|TRBJ1-1|NA|TRBV29-1
TGCAGCTCCGGAAGGGGTACCACTGAAGCTTTCTTT
CSSGRGTTEAFF
>many|TRBJ2-3|TRBD2|TRBV5-1
TGCGCCAGCAGCTTAGGGACTACCCAGGTCGATACGCAGTATTTT
CASSLGTTQVDTQYF
>many|TRBJ2-7|NA|TRBV12-3/TRBV12-4
TGTGCCAGCAGTTTCTCTGGAGGAGAGCAGTACTTC
CASSFSGGEQYF
>many|TRBJ2-7|TRBD1|TRBV6-4
TGTGCCAGCAGTCGACTCCCTATGACAGGGGAGGAGGACGAGCAGTACTTC
CASSRLPMTGEEDEQYF
>many|TRBJ1-3|NA|TRBV20-1
TGCAGTGCTAGAGAGTGGGGATTTCCTGGAAACACCATATATTTT
CSAREWGFPGNTIYF
>many|TRBJ1-2|NA|TRBV12-3/TRBV12-4
TGTGCCAGCAGTTGGGACCCCAAAAGGGGGAACTATGGCTACACCTTC
CASSWDPKRGNYGYTF
>NA|TRBJ1-1|NA|TRBV18
TGTGCCAGCCTCCCGGGGGGTACTGAAGCTTTCTTT
CASLPGGTEAFF
>NA|TRBJ1-5|TRBD1|TRBV28
TGTGCCAGCAGTTTCCCCTCGGGGGACAGGGCCCAGCATTTT
CASSFPSGDRAQHF
>many|TRBJ1-5|NA|TRBV28
TGTGCCAGCAGGGGACTGCCGAACAATCAGCCCCAGCATTTT
CASRGLPNNQPQHF
>once|TRBJ1-5|NA|TRBV19
TGTGCCAGTGGGGTCCGACAGAACAATCAGCCCCAGCATTTT
CASGVRQNNQPQHF
>few|TRBJ2-5|NA|TRBV5-1
TGCGCCAGCAGCTTGAACGGGCCCGCCGAAGAGACCCAGTACTTC
CASSLNGPAEETQYF
>many|TRBJ1-2|NA|TRBV28
TGTGCCAGCAGCCGGTGGGACTATGGCTACACCTTC
CASSRWDYGYTF
>NA|TRBJ2-7|TRBD2|TRBV6-1
TGTGCCAGCAGTGACGGGACTAGCGCCACCTACGAGCAGTACTTC
CASSDGTSATYEQYF
>many|TRBJ2-4|NA|TRBV11-2
TGTGCCAGCAGGGATCCTTGGGGCAAAAACATTCAGTACTTC
CASRDPWGKNIQYF
>many|TRBJ1-1|NA|TRBV12-3/TRBV12-4
TGTGCCAGCAGCACAGGACAACCGAACACTGAAGCTTTCTTT
CASSTGQPNTEAFF
>many|TRBJ2-7|TRBD1|TRBV10-3
TGTGCCATCACCCCTGGACAGGGGTACTACGAGCAGTACTTC
CAITPGQGYYEQYF
>many|TRBJ1-1|NA|TRBV29-1
TGCAGCGTAACAGAGTCACTTAACACTGAAGCTTTCTTT
CSVTESLNTEAFF
>few|TRBJ2-7|NA|TRBV25-1
TGTGCCAGCAGACAGACGAACTACGAGCAGTACTTC
CASRQTNYEQYF
>once|TRBJ2-7|NA|TRBV20-1
TGCAGTGCCCAGACCGCGGGCTACGAGCAGTACTTC
CSAQTAGYEQYF
>NA|TRBJ2-7|TRBD2|TRBV20-1
TGCAGTGCCAGCGGGGACGAGCAGTACTTC
CSASGDEQYF
>many|TRBJ2-2|TRBD1|TRBV7-9
TGTGCCAGCAGCCGGACAGGGGCTACCGGGGAGCTGTTTTTT
CASSRTGATGELFF
>many|TRBJ2-7|TRBD2|TRBV5-1
TGCGCCAGCAGCTTGCCAGGGACTAGCGGGAGCGGCGAGCAGTACTTC
CASSLPGTSGSGEQYF
>many|TRBJ2-3|TRBD2|TRBV20-1
TGCAGTGCTAGGTTAGCGGGAGTGAAAACAGATACGCAGTATTTT
CSARLAGVKTDTQYF
>NA|TRBJ1-5|TRBD1|TRBV10-3
TGTGCCATCAGCCCCCATTGGCAGGGGGCTTATCAGCCCCAGCATTTT
CAISPHWQGAYQPQHF
>many|TRBJ1-5|NA|TRBV7-8
TGTGCCAGCAGCTTAGAAGGGGCCCTGGAGAATCAGCCCCAGCATTTT
CASSLEGALENQPQHF
>many|TRBJ2-7|NA|TRBV6-2/TRBV6-3
TGTGCCAGCAGTTACATAGGCTACGAGCAGTACTTC
CASSYIGYEQYF